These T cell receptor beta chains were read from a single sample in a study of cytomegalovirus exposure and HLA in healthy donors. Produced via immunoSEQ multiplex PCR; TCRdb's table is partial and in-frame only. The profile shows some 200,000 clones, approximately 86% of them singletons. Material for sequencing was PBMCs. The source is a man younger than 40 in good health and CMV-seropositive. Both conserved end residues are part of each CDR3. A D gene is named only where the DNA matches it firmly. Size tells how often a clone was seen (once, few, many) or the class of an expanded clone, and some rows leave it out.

CDR3nt: TGTGCCAGCAGCCGCTTGGGGGCCTACAATGAGCAGTTCTTC; CDR3aa: CASSRLGAYNEQFF; abundance: NA; d_gene: NA; j_gene: TRBJ2-1; v_gene: TRBV7-3; len: 14
CDR3nt: TGCGCCAGCAGCTTGGGGACCCCAGGCACAGATACGCAGTATTTT; CDR3aa: CASSLGTPGTDTQYF; abundance: NA; d_gene: NA; j_gene: TRBJ2-3; v_gene: TRBV5-1; len: 15
CDR3nt: TGTGCCAGCCACGGGCCAGGGGGCGAGCAGTACTTC; CDR3aa: CASHGPGGEQYF; abundance: once; d_gene: TRBD1; j_gene: TRBJ2-7; v_gene: TRBV27; len: 12
CDR3nt: TGTGCCAGTAGTCCCGGTGGTAGCGGGAGCGGGGGTGAGCAGTACTTC; CDR3aa: CASSPGGSGSGGEQYF; abundance: NA; d_gene: TRBD2; j_gene: TRBJ2-7; v_gene: TRBV19; len: 16
CDR3nt: TGTGCCAGTAGTAATCCGGGACGGTCTACAGATACGCAGTATTTT; CDR3aa: CASSNPGRSTDTQYF; abundance: NA; d_gene: NA; j_gene: TRBJ2-3; v_gene: TRBV19; len: 15
CDR3nt: TGTGCCAGCAGTGAAGCGCCCGCTTACGAGCAGCACTTC; CDR3aa: CASSEAPAYEQHF; abundance: NA; d_gene: NA; j_gene: TRBJ2-7; v_gene: TRBV6-5; len: 13
CDR3nt: TGTGCCAGCAGTTTTCTTCCGGGACAGCCCCAGCATTTT; CDR3aa: CASSFLPGQPQHF; abundance: NA; d_gene: NA; j_gene: TRBJ1-5; v_gene: TRBV28; len: 13
CDR3nt: TGTGCCAGCAGAGCACAACAGGGTCACACTGAAGCTTTCTTT; CDR3aa: CASRAQQGHTEAFF; abundance: NA; d_gene: NA; j_gene: TRBJ1-1; v_gene: TRBV6-5; len: 14
CDR3nt: TGCGCCAGCAGCCGTTTCAGGGGGGGCTCCTACGAGCAGTACTTC; CDR3aa: CASSRFRGGSYEQYF; abundance: NA; d_gene: NA; j_gene: TRBJ2-7; v_gene: TRBV4-1; len: 15
CDR3nt: TGTGCCAGCAGTTTTACCAGCGGGGCAGAATATGGCTACACCTTC; CDR3aa: CASSFTSGAEYGYTF; abundance: NA; d_gene: NA; j_gene: TRBJ1-2; v_gene: TRBV11-2; len: 15
CDR3nt: TGTGCCCCCCGTGGGACCGATGAAAAACTGTTTTTT; CDR3aa: CAPRGTDEKLFF; abundance: NA; d_gene: NA; j_gene: TRBJ1-4; v_gene: TRBV13; len: 12
CDR3nt: TGCGCCAGCAGCTTGGGACAGGGCCCTGGAAACACCATATATTTT; CDR3aa: CASSLGQGPGNTIYF; abundance: NA; d_gene: TRBD1; j_gene: TRBJ1-3; v_gene: TRBV5-1; len: 15
CDR3nt: TGTGCCAGCAGTTTGAGGTTGCCTTTGGGCTACACCTTC; CDR3aa: CASSLRLPLGYTF; abundance: NA; d_gene: NA; j_gene: TRBJ1-2; v_gene: TRBV28; len: 13
CDR3nt: TGTGCCAGCAGCCCGCCTAGCGGCAGCTCCTACAATGAGCAGTTCTTC; CDR3aa: CASSPPSGSSYNEQFF; abundance: NA; d_gene: TRBD2; j_gene: TRBJ2-1; v_gene: TRBV7-9; len: 16
CDR3nt: TGTGCCAGCAGTTACTTTGGGGACCTACCCGATTTT; CDR3aa: CASSYFGDLPDF; abundance: NA; d_gene: NA; j_gene: TRBJ1-5; v_gene: TRBV6-6; len: 12
CDR3nt: TGTGCCAGCAGTTTTTACGGATCCCAAGAGACCCAGTACTTC; CDR3aa: CASSFYGSQETQYF; abundance: NA; d_gene: NA; j_gene: TRBJ2-5; v_gene: TRBV28; len: 14
CDR3nt: TGCGCCAGCAGCTGGGCCACAGGAGAGTCCTACGAGCAGTACTTC; CDR3aa: CASSWATGESYEQYF; abundance: NA; d_gene: NA; j_gene: TRBJ2-7; v_gene: TRBV5-1; len: 15
CDR3nt: TGCGCCAGCAGCCAAGGGAGGCTAGCGGGAGGGCGAAATGAGCAGTTCTTC; CDR3aa: CASSQGRLAGGRNEQFF; abundance: NA; d_gene: TRBD2; j_gene: TRBJ2-1; v_gene: TRBV4-1; len: 17
CDR3nt: TGTGCCAGCAGTGGAACCACCGTCGGGGACGGTAATGAAAAACTGTTTTTT; CDR3aa: CASSGTTVGDGNEKLFF; abundance: NA; d_gene: NA; j_gene: TRBJ1-4; v_gene: TRBV27; len: 17
CDR3nt: TGTGCCAGCAGCTCCCGGGTGAACACTGAAGCTTTCTTT; CDR3aa: CASSSRVNTEAFF; abundance: NA; d_gene: NA; j_gene: TRBJ1-1; v_gene: TRBV5-4; len: 13
CDR3nt: TGTGCCAGCCGAGGGAGGGGCCCACAGGGAGAGACCCAGTACTTC; CDR3aa: CASRGRGPQGETQYF; abundance: few; d_gene: NA; j_gene: TRBJ2-5; v_gene: TRBV2; len: 15
CDR3nt: TGCGCCAGCAGCCCCCGACTAGCGGGAGTAGGCAATGAGCAGTTCTTC; CDR3aa: CASSPRLAGVGNEQFF; abundance: NA; d_gene: TRBD2; j_gene: TRBJ2-1; v_gene: TRBV4-1; len: 16
CDR3nt: TGTGCCAGCAGCTTAGCGACAGGGGGTGGCTATGGCTACACCTTC; CDR3aa: CASSLATGGGYGYTF; abundance: few; d_gene: TRBD1; j_gene: TRBJ1-2; v_gene: TRBV7-2; len: 15
CDR3nt: TGTGCCAGCAGCTTAAGACAGGGCCAAGAGACCCAGTACTTC; CDR3aa: CASSLRQGQETQYF; abundance: few; d_gene: TRBD1; j_gene: TRBJ2-5; v_gene: TRBV5-4; len: 14
CDR3nt: TGTGCCAGCAGCTTAGGACTAGCGGGGAACACCGGGGAGCTGTTTTTT; CDR3aa: CASSLGLAGNTGELFF; abundance: NA; d_gene: TRBD2; j_gene: TRBJ2-2; v_gene: TRBV13; len: 16
CDR3nt: TGTGCCAGCATATCAGGGACGAACACTGAAGCTTTCTTT; CDR3aa: CASISGTNTEAFF; abundance: few; d_gene: NA; j_gene: TRBJ1-1; v_gene: TRBV27; len: 13
CDR3nt: TGTGCCAGCAGCAAATTCGGGACAGGGGATGAAAAACTGTTTTTT; CDR3aa: CASSKFGTGDEKLFF; abundance: few; d_gene: TRBD1; j_gene: TRBJ1-4; v_gene: TRBV5-6; len: 15
CDR3nt: TGTGCCAGCAGCAGACTAGCGGGGGGTATGGCCGGGGAGCTGTTTTTT; CDR3aa: CASSRLAGGMAGELFF; abundance: NA; d_gene: TRBD2; j_gene: TRBJ2-2; v_gene: TRBV7-6; len: 16
CDR3nt: TGTGCCAGCAGATCGGGACAGGGGGCCCCCGGGGAGCTGTTTTTT; CDR3aa: CASRSGQGAPGELFF; abundance: NA; d_gene: TRBD1; j_gene: TRBJ2-2; v_gene: TRBV7-6; len: 15
CDR3nt: TGCGCCAGCAGCTTGGACGGGCCCGGGACAGGGGTACGTGGCTACACCTTC; CDR3aa: CASSLDGPGTGVRGYTF; abundance: NA; d_gene: TRBD1; j_gene: TRBJ1-2; v_gene: TRBV5-1; len: 17
CDR3nt: TGTGCCAGCAGCCCTAGGGAGTACACTGAAGCTTTCTTT; CDR3aa: CASSPREYTEAFF; abundance: few; d_gene: NA; j_gene: TRBJ1-1; v_gene: TRBV7-3; len: 13
CDR3nt: TGTGCCACCAGCAGAGACAGGGTCGCCGGGGAGCTGTTTTTT; CDR3aa: CATSRDRVAGELFF; abundance: NA; d_gene: NA; j_gene: TRBJ2-2; v_gene: TRBV15; len: 14
CDR3nt: TGTGCCAGCAGCGCCACCGGGACAGCTTACAATGAGCAGTTCTTC; CDR3aa: CASSATGTAYNEQFF; abundance: NA; d_gene: TRBD1; j_gene: TRBJ2-1; v_gene: TRBV11-2; len: 15
CDR3nt: TGTGCCAGCAGCGGGGGGGTTGGCTCCTCTGGAAACACCATATATTTT; CDR3aa: CASSGGVGSSGNTIYF; abundance: NA; d_gene: NA; j_gene: TRBJ1-3; v_gene: TRBV9; len: 16
CDR3nt: TGTGCCAGCAGCGTAGCTGGGGGCTCGAACACTGAAGCTTTCTTT; CDR3aa: CASSVAGGSNTEAFF; abundance: once; d_gene: NA; j_gene: TRBJ1-1; v_gene: TRBV9; len: 15
CDR3nt: TGTGCCAGCAGTCGGGTCCTAGCGGTCCAAGAGACCCAGTACTTC; CDR3aa: CASSRVLAVQETQYF; abundance: NA; d_gene: TRBD2; j_gene: TRBJ2-5; v_gene: TRBV2; len: 15